These T cell receptor beta chains were read from a single sample in a study of regulatory T cells in long-lasting Graves disease. MiXCR, run by TCRdb on the multiplex PCR reads, gives a single entry per CDR3 protein. The sample comprises about 460,000 distinct CDR3 sequences, about 20% of which are singletons, and about an eighth rests with the top ten. Sample: peripheral blood mononuclear cells (PBMCs), taken when the disease was refractory, from a patient treated with antithyroid drugs. All receptors come from a female donor with Graves disease. Each CDR3 is given with its conserved first and last residue. A D gene is named only where the DNA matches it firmly. A row's size may be missing; if present it is once, few, many or a size class.

D gene	V gene	clone size	J gene	CDR3 protein	CDR3 DNA
TRBD1	TRBV29-1	-	TRBJ2-7	CSVESSATGVGEQYF	TGCAGCGTTGAAAGTTCGGCGACAGGGGTTGGCGAGCAGTACTTC
-	TRBV7-8	many	TRBJ2-2	CASSLTSNTGELFF	TGTGCCAGCAGCTTAACCTCGAACACCGGGGAGCTGTTTTTT
TRBD1	TRBV5-6	-	TRBJ1-6	CASSFWDRASPLHF	TGTGCCAGCAGCTTTTGGGACAGGGCTTCACCCCTCCACTTT
-	TRBV6-1	-	TRBJ2-6	CASSWTRLSGANVLTF	TGTGCCAGCAGCTGGACCAGGTTATCGGGGGCCAACGTCCTGACTTTC
-	TRBV3-2	few	TRBJ1-5	CATEQLVGNQPQHF	TGTGCCACCGAACAGCTGGTAGGCAATCAGCCCCAGCATTTT
-	TRBV6-2/TRBV6-3	-	TRBJ1-2	CASSYSTVSGYTF	TGTGCCAGCAGTTACTCGACGGTGTCTGGCTACACCTTC
-	TRBV12-3/TRBV12-4	few	TRBJ2-3	CADSRKGTDTQYF	TGTGCCGACTCAAGGAAAGGCACAGATACGCAGTATTTT
TRBD1	TRBV7-8	-	TRBJ1-2	CASSLAFRTGEVYGYTF	TGTGCCAGCAGCTTAGCTTTCCGGACAGGGGAGGTCTATGGCTACACCTTC
-	TRBV2	many	TRBJ2-5	CASKRQIQETQYF	TGTGCCAGCAAAAGACAGATACAAGAGACCCAGTACTTC
-	TRBV2	many	TRBJ1-2	CASRKRANYGYTF	TGTGCCAGCAGGAAGAGAGCTAACTATGGCTACACCTTC
-	TRBV6-1	-	TRBJ1-2	CASSEALQGYGYTF	TGTGCCAGCAGTGAAGCGCTTCAGGGCTATGGCTACACCTTC
-	TRBV2	many	TRBJ1-1	CASIEGWGTEAFF	TGTGCCAGCATTGAGGGTTGGGGCACTGAAGCTTTCTTT
-	TRBV11-3	many	TRBJ2-5	CASSLGGGGEETQYF	TGTGCCAGCAGCTTAGGAGGGGGGGGGGAAGAGACCCAGTACTTC
-	TRBV12-3/TRBV12-4	many	TRBJ1-1	CASRTGRMNTEAFF	TGTGCCAGCCGTACAGGGAGGATGAACACTGAAGCTTTCTTT
TRBD1	TRBV2	many	TRBJ1-5	CASSDLGGGQPQHF	TGTGCCAGCAGTGACCTAGGGGGCGGGCAGCCCCAGCATTTT
TRBD2	TRBV28	many	TRBJ2-7	CASSTWGLAGLYEQYF	TGTGCCAGCTCCACCTGGGGACTAGCGGGACTCTACGAGCAGTACTTC
-	TRBV6-1	few	TRBJ1-1	CASTSIYRRTTEAFF	TGTGCCAGCACCTCTATTTACCGGAGGACCACTGAAGCTTTCTTT
-	TRBV10-3	-	TRBJ1-1	CAISESGGRMNTEAFF	TGTGCCATCAGTGAGTCGGGGGGCCGAATGAACACTGAAGCTTTCTTT
-	TRBV6-2/TRBV6-3	many	TRBJ2-7	CASSYGAVYEQYF	TGTGCCAGCAGTTACGGGGCGGTCTACGAGCAGTACTTC
TRBD1	TRBV20-1	-	TRBJ2-5	CSASTGQGRQTQYF	TGCAGTGCTAGTACTGGACAGGGGAGACAGACCCAGTACTTC
-	TRBV7-2	many	TRBJ1-1	CASRIVNTEAFF	TGTGCCAGCAGAATAGTGAACACTGAAGCTTTCTTT
TRBD1	TRBV25-1	-	TRBJ2-5	CASSEYGQGGETQYF	TGTGCCAGCAGTGAATACGGACAGGGAGGAGAGACCCAGTACTTC
TRBD1	TRBV9	few	TRBJ1-6	CASSATGSNSPLHF	TGTGCCAGCAGCGCGACAGGGAGTAATTCACCCCTCCACTTT
-	TRBV19	-	TRBJ1-1	CASEFGTEAFF	TGTGCCAGTGAGTTTGGCACTGAAGCTTTCTTT
-	TRBV27	many	TRBJ2-7	CASSLASPVSYEQYF	TGTGCCAGCAGTTTAGCTTCGCCGGTCTCCTACGAGCAGTACTTC
TRBD2	TRBV3-1	many	TRBJ2-5	CASSQEGGYQETQYF	TGTGCCAGCAGCCAAGAGGGGGGGTACCAAGAGACCCAGTACTTC
-	TRBV14	-	TRBJ2-7	CASSQWVSSYEQYF	TGTGCCAGCAGCCAATGGGTTTCCTCCTACGAGCAGTACTTC
TRBD1	TRBV30	-	TRBJ2-7	CAWSKGDRQKLYEQYF	TGTGCCTGGAGTAAGGGGGACAGGCAGAAACTTTACGAGCAGTACTTC
TRBD1	TRBV19	-	TRBJ2-4	CASSTRRQGKENIQYF	TGTGCCAGTAGTACCAGAAGACAGGGAAAGGAAAACATTCAGTACTTC
TRBD1	TRBV15	many	TRBJ1-5	CATSGQGDQPQHF	TGTGCCACCAGCGGGCAGGGGGATCAGCCCCAGCATTTT
-	TRBV2	few	TRBJ1-4	CASSELGRAQKNEKLFF	TGTGCCAGCAGTGAACTTGGCCGAGCCCAAAAGAATGAAAAACTGTTTTTT
-	TRBV19	-	TRBJ2-7	CASSIGTHYGEQYF	TGTGCCAGTAGTATTGGGACACACTACGGGGAGCAGTACTTC
-	TRBV29-1	-	TRBJ1-1	CSVSEGLHTEAFF	TGCAGCGTCTCCGAAGGGTTGCACACTGAAGCTTTCTTT
TRBD2	TRBV20-1	-	TRBJ2-3	CSAWTSGSFDTQYF	TGCAGTGCTTGGACTAGCGGGAGCTTCGATACGCAGTATTTT
-	TRBV28	many	TRBJ1-3	CARWDISGNTIYF	TGTGCCAGATGGGACATCTCTGGAAACACCATATATTTT
TRBD1	TRBV4-2	few	TRBJ1-4	CASSQVPGQVATNEKLFF	TGTGCCAGCAGCCAAGTCCCGGGACAGGTTGCAACTAATGAAAAACTGTTTTTT
-	TRBV6-5	-	TRBJ1-1	CASSYNPDQNTEAFF	TGTGCCAGCAGTTATAACCCCGACCAGAACACTGAAGCTTTCTTT
TRBD2	TRBV30	-	TRBJ2-5	CAWSVTGGGTQYF	TGTGCCTGGAGTGTAACCGGGGGGGGGACCCAGTACTTC
TRBD1	TRBV28	-	TRBJ1-5	CASRPDRPGTSSNQPQHF	TGTGCCAGCAGACCGGACAGGCCTGGAACGAGCAGCAATCAGCCCCAGCATTTT
-	TRBV28	many	TRBJ2-5	CASSLPSQETQYF	TGTGCCAGCAGTTTGCCTAGTCAAGAGACCCAGTACTTC
-	TRBV19	many	TRBJ1-4	CASREATNEKLFF	TGTGCCAGTAGGGAAGCAACTAATGAAAAACTGTTTTTT
TRBD1	TRBV29-1	many	TRBJ1-1	CSVNPGGNTEAFF	TGCAGCGTTAATCCAGGGGGGAACACTGAAGCTTTCTTT
-	TRBV11-2	many	TRBJ2-5	CASSSLRGNQETQYF	TGTGCCAGCAGCTCCCTTAGGGGGAACCAAGAGACCCAGTACTTC
-	TRBV7-7	-	TRBJ1-3	CASSLGAGSGNTIYF	TGTGCTAGCAGCTTAGGGGCCGGGTCCGGAAACACCATATATTTT
-	TRBV7-2	-	TRBJ2-7	CASSIVGTLGEQYF	TGTGCCAGCAGCATTGTAGGGACCTTGGGGGAGCAGTACTTC
-	TRBV29-1	few	TRBJ2-7	CSVGRDYEQYF	TGCAGCGTTGGCAGGGACTACGAGCAGTACTTC
-	TRBV5-5	-	TRBJ2-2	CASSLEGQANTGELFF	TGTGCCAGCAGCTTGGAAGGGCAAGCGAACACCGGGGAGCTGTTTTTT
TRBD2	TRBV28	many	TRBJ2-7	CASSLWGLAGGNEQYF	TGTGCCAGCAGTTTATGGGGACTAGCGGGAGGGAACGAGCAGTACTTC
-	TRBV12-5	few	TRBJ2-7	CASGLVLDEASYEQYF	TGTGCTAGTGGTTTGGTATTGGACGAGGCCTCCTACGAGCAGTACTTC
-	TRBV28	once	TRBJ2-5	CASNPPGYQETQYF	TGTGCCAGCAACCCGCCAGGGTACCAAGAGACCCAGTACTTC
-	TRBV12-3/TRBV12-4	many	TRBJ1-4	CASSRVGIPGEKLFF	TGTGCCAGCAGTCGAGTCGGGATCCCTGGCGAAAAACTGTTTTTT
TRBD2	TRBV28	few	TRBJ2-3	CAGSSFPLGLAGEDTQYF	TGTGCCGGCAGTTCCTTCCCCCTCGGACTAGCGGGAGAAGATACGCAGTATTTT
-	TRBV7-2	many	TRBJ1-2	CASSLAPGSYGYTF	TGTGCCAGCAGCTTAGCGCCGGGATCCTATGGCTACACCTTC
-	TRBV6-1	-	TRBJ2-2	CVSSDRIVSGELFF	TGTGTCAGCAGTGATAGGATTGTCTCCGGGGAGCTGTTTTTT
-	TRBV28	many	TRBJ1-2	CASSFGPSVNYGYTF	TGTGCCAGCAGTTTTGGCCCTTCCGTCAACTATGGCTACACCTTC
-	TRBV28	many	TRBJ1-1	CASSLYGEQNTEAFF	TGTGCCAGCAGTTTATATGGGGAACAGAACACTGAAGCTTTCTTT
-	TRBV12-3/TRBV12-4	few	TRBJ2-3	CASSFSNTDTQYF	TGTGCCAGCAGCTTCAGTAACACAGATACGCAGTATTTT
-	TRBV6-1	many	TRBJ1-1	CASSEMNTEAFF	TGTGCCAGCAGTGAGATGAACACTGAAGCTTTCTTT